This T cell receptor (beta chain) was identified in a study of OX40 agonist ivuxolimab in advanced cancers. The wider study: The study enrolled dose-escalation patients with hepatocellular carcinoma, melanoma, renal cell or head and neck cancer. Study outcomes and limitations: Nonresponders, in some cases, also had low normalized T-cell clonal expansion.

Of note for this clone: Antigen: not known.

The germline gives CDR1 MDHEN, CDR2 SYDVKM. V lost 8 bases, J lost 6 bases, and 9 bases stayed unmatched. This CDR3 spans 14 amino acids. Sequencing was performed with immunoSEQ multiplex PCR; in TCRdb, only in-frame clones are kept and a portion is missing. The table includes fewer than 70,000 clones, approximately 90% detected once. The TCR comes from an adult with an advanced solid tumor such as melanoma, head and neck, liver or kidney cancer. The sequences come from CD4+ or CD8+ T cells sorted from blood, collected in a trial of the OX40 agonist ivuxolimab. V is TRBV28 and J is TRBJ2-7; 11 positions match TRBD2. The CDR3 here is CASLETSGISEQYF. The CDR3 DNA follows: TGTGCCAGCCTAGAGACTAGCGGGATCAGCGAGCAGTACTTC.